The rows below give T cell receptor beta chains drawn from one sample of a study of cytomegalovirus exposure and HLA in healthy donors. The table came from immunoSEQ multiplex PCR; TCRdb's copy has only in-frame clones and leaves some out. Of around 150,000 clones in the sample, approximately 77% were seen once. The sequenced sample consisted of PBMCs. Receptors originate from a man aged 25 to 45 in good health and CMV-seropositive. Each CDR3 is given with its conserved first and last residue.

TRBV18,CASSPPGWGEYEQYF
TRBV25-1,CASSGVGDRGYEQYF
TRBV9,CASSVGGTSADTQYF
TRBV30,CAWRQIKDTQYF
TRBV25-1,CASTTGASSYNSPLHF
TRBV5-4,CASSTTRQSSYNEQFF
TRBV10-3,CATWEAPGQGARGANVLTF
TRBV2,CASSGKRGGRETQYF
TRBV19,CASSIGRARNQPQHF
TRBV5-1,CASSSLQGAKNSPLHF
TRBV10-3,CATREETQYF
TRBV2,CASITGTGGNYGYTF
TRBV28,CASSFSGRRNEQFF
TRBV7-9,CASSLVGDRSYEQYF
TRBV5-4,CASSWTRADTQYF
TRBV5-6,CASRGGLAGGAYEQYF
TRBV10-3,CATQVPKSSYNEQFF
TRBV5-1,CASSPGQGDEQFF
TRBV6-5,CASGPLPSYNEQFF
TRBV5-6,CASSLVGQGASPLHF
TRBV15,CATSPNLQGSEAFF
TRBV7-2,CASSLAEEAGQGPSYEQYF
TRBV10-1,CASGQGDTIYF
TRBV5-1,CASSLEGTGFADTQYF
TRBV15,CATSRESPGTLSSYEQYF
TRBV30,CAWSVQGAGNTIYF
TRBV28,CASSLLQDDYEQYF
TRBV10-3,CAISREYEQYF
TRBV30,CAWGQGMNTEAFF
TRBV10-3,CASTSTNEKLFF
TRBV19,CACSGILSEQYF
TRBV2,CAPVRDSREQFF
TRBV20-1,CSGAVQETQYF
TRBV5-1,CASSLDSYNEQFF
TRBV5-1,CASSFPGGEETQYF
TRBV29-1,CSVPTLAGREDTQYF
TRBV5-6,CASSLVGTSGPRGETQYF
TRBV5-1,CASSLQGEETQYF
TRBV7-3,CASSLTGGGIDEQYF
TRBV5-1,CASSLDHMSGNGYTF
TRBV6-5,CATHSGANVLTF
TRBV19,CASLAGGTTGELFF
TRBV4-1,CASSQVGGGAYEQYF
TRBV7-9,CASSLDNYEQYF
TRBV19,CASSNPGTGVEKLFF
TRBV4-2,CASSQRGGGSQETQYF
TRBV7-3,CASSGDRDTEAFF
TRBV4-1,CASSQGRQGASGANVLTF
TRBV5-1,CASSDRTLKGSPLHF
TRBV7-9,CASSLISRGMNTEAFF
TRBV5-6,CASSTDRGEQYF
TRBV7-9,CASSPLAGGLEQYF